This TCR beta chain was sequenced during a study of OX40 agonist ivuxolimab in advanced cancers. Broadly, across the study: Ivuxolimab was a fully human IgG2 agonistic monoclonal antibody targeting the costimulatory receptor OX40 (CD134). Partial responses occurred in three dose-escalation patients: two with cutaneous melanoma and one with hepatocellular carcinoma. Prior anti-PD-1, anti-PD-L1 or anti-CTLA-4 therapy was permitted, and 30% to 45% of dose-escalation patients had received checkpoint inhibitors. Intravenous ivuxolimab was administered to patients every 2 weeks at six dose levels: 0.01, 0.1, 0.3, 1.5, 3 and 10 mg/kg. The purpose of peripheral TCRbeta sequencing was to test whether ivuxolimab changed TCR sequence diversity and led to clonal T-cell expansion. The monotherapy dose-escalation portion (N ≈ 50 patients) of the phase I ivuxolimab trial is reported in the paper. Of the roughly 53 patients in dose escalation, about 20 had hepatocellular carcinoma, approximately 15 had melanoma, 9 had renal cell carcinoma and 9 had head and neck cancer. A male proportion of 82.7% and a mean age of about 60 years, ranging from about 20 to 79, were recorded for the dose-escalation cohort.

On the study overall, not on this receptor specifically: At doses from 0.1 to 3.0 mg/kg, clonal expansion was seen in both CD4+ and CD8+ blood T cells between baseline and week 6. Low levels of normalized T-cell clonal expansion were also seen in some patients who did not respond. In the 0.1-3.0 mg/kg groups, partial responders were among the patients with the lowest normalized peripheral clonal expansion, particularly in CD8+ T cells. After ivuxolimab, expanded clones were on average more numerous among CD8+ T cells than among CD4+ T cells. Antigen specificity was not determined for the clonally expanded peripheral T cells.

A note on this clone: Its recognized antigen is unknown. Base qualities were left out, and no much larger clone turns up one base away.

Genomic DNA was extracted from sorted cells for sequencing of the TCRbeta CDR3 region. The immunoSEQ Assay was used for sequencing of TCRbeta CDR3 regions. TCRdb stores this immuneACCESS table with in-frame sequences only. Part of the clones is absent; in the studies checked, under half of the shortfall reflects unresolved V genes, and no reason is known for the rest. The sample table shows approximately 28,000 clones, and roughly 90% are seen once. 20% to 25% of the sample is held by the ten biggest clonotypes. The trial excluded patients who had a history of autoimmune disease or who were on systemic immunosuppression. Peripheral blood for TCR sequencing was collected from all dose cohorts at baseline, on cycle 4 day 1, and on cycle 7 day 1. The samples were taken from a phase I, first-in-human, multicenter, open-label dose-escalation trial of ivuxolimab. The trial enrolled adults with locally advanced or metastatic head and neck squamous cell, hepatocellular, melanoma or renal cell carcinoma. Before TCR sequencing, CD4+ T cells and CD8+ T cells from peripheral blood were sorted into separate populations.

From a lookup of the germline V gene, CDR1 and CDR2 are SGHRS and YFSETQ. Including cysteine and phenylalanine, the CDR3 has 14 amino acids. CDR3 DNA only is kept here, 42 bases in frame from base 1. V gives up 0 bases and J gives up 2 bases, and the segment between their germline ends measures 9 bases. Source: CD4+ or CD8+ T cells sorted from blood, taken in a trial of the OX40 agonist ivuxolimab. The source is an adult with an advanced solid tumor such as melanoma, head and neck, liver or kidney cancer. The chain employs TRBV5-1 and TRBJ2-7, with no D gene named confidently. The CDR3 region reads CASSLELTPYEQYF. The DNA sequence reads TGCGCCAGCAGCTTGGAGCTTACCCCCTACGAGCAGTACTTC.